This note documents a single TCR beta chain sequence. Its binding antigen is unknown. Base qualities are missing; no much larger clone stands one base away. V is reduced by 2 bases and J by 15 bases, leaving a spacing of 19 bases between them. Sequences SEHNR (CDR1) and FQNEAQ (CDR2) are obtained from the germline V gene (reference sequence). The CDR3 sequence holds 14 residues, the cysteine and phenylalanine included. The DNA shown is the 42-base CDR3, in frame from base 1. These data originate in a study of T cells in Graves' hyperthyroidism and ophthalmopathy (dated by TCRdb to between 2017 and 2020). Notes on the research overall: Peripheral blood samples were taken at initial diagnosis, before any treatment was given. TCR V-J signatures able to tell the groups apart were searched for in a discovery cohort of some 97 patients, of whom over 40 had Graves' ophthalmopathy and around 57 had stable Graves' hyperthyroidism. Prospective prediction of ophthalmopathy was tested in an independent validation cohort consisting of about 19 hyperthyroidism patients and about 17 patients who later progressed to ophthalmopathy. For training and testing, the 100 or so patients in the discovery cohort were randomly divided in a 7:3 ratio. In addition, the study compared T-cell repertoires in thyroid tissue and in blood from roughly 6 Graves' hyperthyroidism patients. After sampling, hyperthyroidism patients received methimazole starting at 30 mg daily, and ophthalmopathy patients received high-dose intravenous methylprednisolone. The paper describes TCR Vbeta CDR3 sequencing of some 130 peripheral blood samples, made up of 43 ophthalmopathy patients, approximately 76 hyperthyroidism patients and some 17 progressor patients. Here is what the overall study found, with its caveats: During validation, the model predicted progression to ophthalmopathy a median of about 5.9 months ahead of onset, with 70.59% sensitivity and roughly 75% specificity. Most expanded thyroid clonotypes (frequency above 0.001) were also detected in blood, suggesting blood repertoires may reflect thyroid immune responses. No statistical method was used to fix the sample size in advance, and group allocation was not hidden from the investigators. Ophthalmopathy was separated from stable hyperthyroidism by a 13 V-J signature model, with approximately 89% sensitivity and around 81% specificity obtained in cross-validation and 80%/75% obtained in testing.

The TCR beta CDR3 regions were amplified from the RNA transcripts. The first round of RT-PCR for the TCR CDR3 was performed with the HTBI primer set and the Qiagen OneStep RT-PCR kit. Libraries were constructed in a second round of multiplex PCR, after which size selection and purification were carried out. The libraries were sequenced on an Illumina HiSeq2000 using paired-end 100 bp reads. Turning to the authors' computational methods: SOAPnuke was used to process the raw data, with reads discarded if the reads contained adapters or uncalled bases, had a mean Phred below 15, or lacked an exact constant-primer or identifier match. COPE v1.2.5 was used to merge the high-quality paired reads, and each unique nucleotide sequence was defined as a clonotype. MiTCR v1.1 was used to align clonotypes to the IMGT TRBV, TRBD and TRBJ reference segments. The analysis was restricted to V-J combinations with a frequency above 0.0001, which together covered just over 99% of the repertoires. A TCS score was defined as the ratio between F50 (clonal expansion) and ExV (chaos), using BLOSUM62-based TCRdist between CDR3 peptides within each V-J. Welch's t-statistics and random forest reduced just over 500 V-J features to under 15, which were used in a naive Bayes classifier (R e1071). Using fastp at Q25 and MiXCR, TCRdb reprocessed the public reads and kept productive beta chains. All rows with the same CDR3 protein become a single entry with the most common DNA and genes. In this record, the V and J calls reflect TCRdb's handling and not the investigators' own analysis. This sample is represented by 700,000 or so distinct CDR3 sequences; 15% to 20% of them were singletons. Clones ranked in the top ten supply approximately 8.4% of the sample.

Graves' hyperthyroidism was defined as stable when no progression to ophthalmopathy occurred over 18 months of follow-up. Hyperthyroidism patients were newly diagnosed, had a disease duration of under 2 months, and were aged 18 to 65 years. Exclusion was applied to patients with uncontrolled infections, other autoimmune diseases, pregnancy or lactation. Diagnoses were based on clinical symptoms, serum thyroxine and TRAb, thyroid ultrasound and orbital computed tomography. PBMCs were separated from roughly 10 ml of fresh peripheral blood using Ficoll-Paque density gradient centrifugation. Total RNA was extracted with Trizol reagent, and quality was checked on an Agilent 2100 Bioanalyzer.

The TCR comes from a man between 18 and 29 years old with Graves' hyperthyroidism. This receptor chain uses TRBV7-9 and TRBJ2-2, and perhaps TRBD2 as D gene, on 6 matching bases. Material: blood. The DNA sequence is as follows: TGTGCCAGCAGCTTATTGGGAGGACCCCTCGAGTTGTTTTTT. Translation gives CASSLLGGPLELFF. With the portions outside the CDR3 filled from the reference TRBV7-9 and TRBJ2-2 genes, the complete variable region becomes DTGVSQNPRHKITKRGQNVTFRCDPISEHNRLYWYRQTLGQGPEFLTYFQNEAQLEKSRLLSDRFSAERPKGSFSTLEIQRTEQGDSAMYLCASSLLGGPLELFFGEGSRLTVL.